The 26 T cell receptor beta chains below come from one sample, sequenced in a study of blood T cell repertoires in COVID-19. Some clones are missing from TCRdb's copy, which holds only in-frame ones; the method was immunoSEQ multiplex PCR. The repertoire holds some 290,000 clones, with about nine tenths as singletons. The sample consisted of peripheral blood. The origin of the receptors is a woman between 50 and 59 years old who had recovered from COVID-19.

This clone was picked up one time. The chain links TRBV6-2 or TRBV6-3 to TRBJ2-5; D is perhaps TRBD2 (6 bases). V was trimmed by 8 bases and J by 3 bases, leaving 19 bases between them. CDR3 length: 15 residues. Germline CDR1 MNHEY, CDR2 SVGEGT. CDR3 protein: CASRPRGVAEETQYF. CDR3 coding DNA: TGTGCCAGCCGCCCCAGAGGAGTAGCGGAAGAGACCCAGTACTTC.

This clone has a single count. The rearrangement joins TRBV4-3 to TRBJ1-3; no clear D gene. CDR1 and CDR2 from the germline V gene are LGHNA and YSLEER. CDR3 length equals 17 residues. V was clipped by 2 bases and J by 0 bases, with 14 bases between them. The CDR3 DNA reads TGCGCCAGCAGCCAAAACGCGGAAAGTAGCTCTGGAAACACCATATATTTT. Translating gives CASSQNAESSSGNTIYF.

The rearrangement uses TRBV30 and TRBJ1-1, with D possibly TRBD1 on 5 matching bases. Germline V gene lookup returns CDR1 GTSNPN and CDR2 SVGIG (reference sequence). The ends were cut back, 6 bases at V and 1 base at J, with 12 bases in the middle. The CDR3 sequence is 13 residues long. CDR3 sequence (DNA): TGTGCCTGCAGCGACGGACAGAACACTGAAGCTTTCTTT. Protein: CACSDGQNTEAFF.

V usage is TRBV4-1 and J usage is TRBJ1-2; possibly TRBD1 for D (5 bases). CDR1 is MGHRA, CDR2 YSYEKL, per germline. The CDR3 totals 16 residues. V shed 4 bases and J shed 8 bases, with 23 bases lying between them. The CDR3 DNA is TGCGCCAGCAGCCCTGTGGCGGCAGGGCCGGCGTTAGGCTACACCTTC. This codes for CASSPVAAGPALGYTF.

The chain carries TRBV6-5 and TRBJ2-1, with 9 positions matching TRBD1. This CDR3 spans 14 amino acids. Germline V gene lookup returns CDR1 MNHEY and CDR2 SVGAGI. The V and J ends lost 5 bases and 5 bases, in that order; junction bases with no gene match: 4. DNA for the CDR3: TGTGCCAGCAGTACACGGACAGGGGACAATGAGCAGTTCTTC. Protein sequence: CASSTRTGDNEQFF.

The CDR3 loop reads CASSLASGGYTEAFF. CDR3 DNA: TGTGCCAGCAGCTTAGCTTCAGGGGGTTACACTGAAGCTTTCTTT. This chain links TRBV7-2 with TRBJ1-1; 7 nucleotides agree with TRBD1. The V gene end was trimmed by 0 bases and the J gene end by 3 bases; junction bases not matched to a gene: 4. This CDR3 has 15 residues. CDR1 SGHTA and CDR2 FQGNSA come from the germline V gene.

The rearrangement uses TRBV6-6 and TRBJ1-4, with D uncertain. V was shortened by 6 bases and J by 3 bases, with 14 bases between the two germline ends. The germline V gene encodes CDR1 MNHNY and CDR2 SVGAGI (reference sequence). This CDR3 region has 15 residues. The CDR3: CASSPPPRPNEKLFF. As DNA, the CDR3 is TGTGCCAGCAGCCCCCCCCCGCGTCCTAATGAAAAACTGTTTTTT.

CDR3 protein: CASSARSNTGELFF. CDR3 nucleotide sequence: TGTGCCAGCTCAGCGAGATCTAACACCGGGGAGCTGTTTTTT. V gene TRBV18 combines with J gene TRBJ2-2; D is unclear. From germline, CDR1 is KGHSH and CDR2 LQKENI. The CDR3 is 14 amino acids. V shed 5 bases and J shed 2 bases, with 9 bases lying between them.

The rearrangement joins TRBV6-5 to TRBJ1-1; TRBD1 might be the D (6 bases). V was shortened by 6 bases and J by 3 bases, with 14 bases between the two germline ends. CDR1 is MNHEY, CDR2 SVGAGI, per germline. The CDR3 covers 14 residues. The CDR3 loop is CASSTGGADTEAFF. The CDR3 DNA sequence: TGTGCCAGCAGCACCGGGGGGGCGGACACTGAAGCTTTCTTT.

The rearrangement joins TRBV6-5 to TRBJ1-1; no reliable D call. The V end was cut by 0 bases, the J end by 0 bases, with 8 bases between. CDR1 is MNHEY, CDR2 SVGAGI, per germline. This CDR3 region has 15 residues. CDR3 sequence reads: CASSYSEGLNTEAFF. The CDR3 bases are TGTGCCAGCAGTTACTCGGAGGGTTTGAACACTGAAGCTTTCTTT.

This clone was observed once. In nucleotides, the CDR3 is TGTGCCAGCAGCTTTGGCGAGCGGTCCGCCGGGGAGCTGTTTTTT. It translates to CASSFGERSAGELFF. This rearrangement joins TRBV5-4 to TRBJ2-2; TRBD2 might be the D (5 bases). The V gene lost 2 bases and the J gene lost 6 bases, with 14 bases spanning the gap. The CDR3 is made up of 15 amino acids. Germline CDR1 SGHNT, CDR2 YYREEE (reference sequence).

V usage is TRBV7-9 and J usage is TRBJ1-1; 10 bases are a match to TRBD1. The ends lost 3 bases at V and 11 bases at J; junction bases unmatched: 12. Per germline, CDR1 SEHNR and CDR2 FQNEAQ (reference sequence). This CDR3 has 15 amino acids. The CDR3 sequence is CASSLGTGASTGAFF. CDR3 DNA sequence: TGTGCCAGCAGCTTGGGGACAGGGGCTTCCACGGGGGCTTTCTTT.

The J gene is TRBJ1-5, the V gene TRBV6-5; 7 nucleotides align to TRBD1. V lost 6 bases, J lost 2 bases, and 4 bases stayed unmatched. In germline, CDR1 is MNHEY, CDR2 SVGAGI. CDR3 length equals 14 residues. CDR3 sequence (DNA): TGTGCCAGCAGAACCACAGGGGGCAATCAGCCCCAGCATTTT. This sequence encodes CASRTTGGNQPQHF.

This chain connects TRBV23-1 to TRBJ2-7; 7 bases line up with TRBD1. TRBV23-1 belongs to the ORF category, with a function that is uncertain. The V gene end was trimmed by 2 bases and the J gene end by 4 bases; junction bases not matched to a gene: 8. This CDR3 has 15 amino acids. The CDR3 DNA sequence: TGCGCCAGCAGTCAAAGGGGGCAGCCCCTTTACGAGCAGTACTTC. It specifies CASSQRGQPLYEQYF.

J is TRBJ2-7 and V is TRBV5-4; possibly TRBD2 for D (5 bases). V was shortened by 4 bases and J by 7 bases, with 21 bases between the two germline ends. This CDR3 comprises 15 residues. Per germline, CDR1 SGHNT and CDR2 YYREEE (reference sequence). DNA for the CDR3: TGTGCCAGCAGCCCTCCGGGAAACAGATTGGGTGAGCAGTACTTC. Its translation: CASSPPGNRLGEQYF.

This clone has just a few counts. This chain joins TRBV5-5 and TRBJ1-1; D uncertain. The CDR3 runs 13 residues. Trimming cost V 0 bases and J 1 base, with 4 bases left between them. Germline CDR1 is SGHKS and CDR2 is YYEKEE (reference sequence). CDR3 protein: CASSLDRNTEAFF. The CDR3 nucleotides read TGTGCCAGCAGCTTGGACAGGAACACTGAAGCTTTCTTT. The whole variable domain, filled in from reference TRBV5-5 and TRBJ1-1, reads DAGVTQSPTHLIKTRGQQVTLRCSPISGHKSVSWYQQVLGQGPQFIFQYYEKEERGRGNFPDRFSARQFPNYSSELNVNALLLGDSALYLCASSLDRNTEAFFGQGTRLTVV.

The CDR3 DNA reads TGTGCCTGGAGTGGGAGGGGTGAAGCTTTCTTT. It yields the protein CAWSGRGEAFF. This chain uses TRBV30 with TRBJ1-1; D possibly corresponds to TRBD1 (5 bases). The germline V gene has CDR1 GTSNPN and CDR2 SVGIG (reference sequence). The CDR3 is 11 residues long. Trimming removed 1 base at V and 7 bases at J, with 7 bases between.

This clone came up once. The chain employs TRBV11-2 and TRBJ2-3; D remains unclear. Between the trimmed V and J ends, which lost 0 bases and 6 bases, there was a span of 10 bases. Germline CDR1 is SGHAT and CDR2 is FQNNGV. The CDR3 is 14 residues long. DNA for the CDR3: TGTGCCAGCAGCTTAGACAGGCCCTTGGATACGCAGTATTTT. This sequence encodes CASSLDRPLDTQYF.

The chain couples TRBV19 to TRBJ1-2, with D perhaps TRBD1 (5 bases). The CDR3 is 15 amino acids. Between the trimmed V and J ends, which lost 3 bases and 5 bases, there was a span of 16 bases. Germline V gene data show CDR1 as LNHDA and CDR2 as SQIVND (reference sequence). The CDR3: CASSISVRGPYGYTF. The CDR3 nucleotides read TGTGCCAGTAGTATCTCAGTTAGGGGCCCGTATGGCTACACCTTC.

Points on this clone: The junction shows a germline mismatch at one end, possibly a read error. The chain couples TRBV7-9 to TRBJ1-5, with 7 nucleotides matching TRBD1. The CDR3 spans 14 residues. CDR1 and CDR2 (germline): SEHNR, FQNEAQ (reference sequence). The DNA of the CDR3 is TGTGCCAGCAGCTTTGGACAGGCCAATCGGCCCCAGCATTTT. Encoded protein: CASSFGQANRPQHF. Complete variable domain (other parts from reference TRBV7-9 and TRBJ1-5): DTGVSQNPRHKITKRGQNVTFRCDPISEHNRLYWYRQTLGQGPEFLTYFQNEAQLEKSRLLSDRFSAERPKGSFSTLEIQRTEQGDSAMYLCASSFGQANRPQHFGDGTRLSIL.

The genes are TRBV19 and TRBJ2-3; possibly TRBD2 for D (6 bases). CDR1 LNHDA and CDR2 SQIVND come from the germline V gene (reference sequence). Trimming removed 3 bases from V and 0 bases from J, with 13 bases in between. This CDR3 has 16 residues. The chain's CDR3 is CASSIGGFLSTDTQYF. The CDR3 region has the DNA TGTGCCAGTAGTATCGGGGGATTTCTTAGCACAGATACGCAGTATTTT.

This clone appeared a single time. CDR3: CSVAGQGNYGYTF. The CDR3 DNA follows: TGCAGCGTCGCCGGACAGGGAAACTATGGCTACACCTTC. The V call is TRBV29-1, the J call TRBJ1-2, with 8 bases aligning to TRBD1. The V gene end was trimmed by 6 bases and the J gene end by 2 bases; junction bases not matched to a gene: 5. Germline CDR1 is SQVTM and CDR2 is ANQGSEA. The CDR3 is 13 residues long.

The gene calls are TRBV7-9 and TRBJ1-3, with a possible D match to TRBD1 (6 bases). The CDR3 is 17 residues long. The ends were cut back, 4 bases at V and 2 bases at J, with 18 bases in the middle. Germline V gene sequence: CDR1 SEHNR, CDR2 FQNEAQ (reference sequence). The CDR3 sequence is CASSYQTGTKAGNTIYF. Written as DNA, the CDR3 is TGTGCCAGCAGCTACCAAACCGGGACAAAAGCTGGAAACACCATATATTTT.

This clone was observed a few times. The chain's CDR3 is CASSDPSGVGDTQYF. CDR3 DNA: TGTGCCAGCAGTGACCCTAGCGGGGTGGGGGATACGCAGTATTTT. This sequence joins TRBV2 and TRBJ2-3; 9 nucleotides match TRBD2. J was trimmed by 6 bases and V by 3 bases; bases with no gene match: 7. The CDR3 is made up of 15 amino acids. CDR1 is SNHLY and CDR2 is FYNNEI in the germline V gene.

This chain links TRBV7-2 with TRBJ2-1, with TRBD2 matching over 16 bases. V trimming: 5 bases; J trimming: 6 bases; junction bases outside the gene matches: 10. Germline-derived CDR1 and CDR2 are SGHTA and FQGNSA. This CDR3 contains 18 residues. The DNA of the CDR3 is TGTGCCAGCAGCCCCACGGGACTAGCGGGGGGGCCGGGCAATGAGCAGTTCTTC. Encoded protein: CASSPTGLAGGPGNEQFF.

Only one count was recorded for this clone. The chain has TRBV10-3 and TRBJ2-3; 7 nucleotides match TRBD1. This CDR3 region has 15 residues. In germline, CDR1 is ENHRY, CDR2 SYGVKD. After removal of 4 bases from V and 2 bases from J, the junction contained 6 bases not matched to a gene. CDR3 in DNA: TGTGCCATCAGTGGAGGGGACAGCTACACAGATACGCAGTATTTT. This encodes CAISGGDSYTDTQYF.